This passage covers 28 T cell receptor beta chains from one sample sequenced in a study of blood T cell repertoires in COVID-19 (dated by TCRdb to 2018 to 2020). The library was produced with the immunoSEQ multiplex PCR assay. The table comes from immuneACCESS by way of TCRdb, which keeps in-frame sequences with V and J called. Part of the clones is missing from these tables; in studies checked, under half for an unresolved V gene and the rest for unknown reasons. This sample has 78,000 or so clones in its table, and roughly 80% of those were observed once. The ten largest make up approximately 12% of the sample. Source material: peripheral blood. All receptors come from a man older than 75 with acute or convalescent COVID-19.

The chain employs TRBV11-3 and TRBJ2-1, with 8 bases that match TRBD1. CDR3 length: 19 amino acids. CDR1 and CDR2 from the germline V gene are SGHNT and YENEEA. With V trimmed by 4 bases and J by 0 bases, 14 bases remained unmatched. CDR3 bases: TGTGCCAGCAGCTCAAGGACAGGGAGCTACTCCGACTCCTACAATGAGCAGTTCTTC. The encoded protein is CASSSRTGSYSDSYNEQFF.

This chain connects TRBV11-1 to TRBJ2-3; TRBD2 might be the D (6 bases). Germline V gene sequence: CDR1 SGHAT, CDR2 FQDESV (reference sequence). This CDR3 is built from 13 residues. V lost 5 bases to trimming and J lost 2 bases, with 8 bases between them. CDR3 region: CASSRTTTDTQYF. The DNA for the CDR3 is TGTGCCAGCAGCCGGACTACCACAGATACGCAGTATTTT.

V and J are TRBV19 and TRBJ2-2; D perhaps matches TRBD1 (6 bases). The V end was cut by 5 bases, the J end by 4 bases, with 11 bases between. Per the germline V gene, CDR1 is LNHDA and CDR2 is SQIVND (reference sequence). The CDR3 covers 14 residues. The CDR3 DNA is TGTGCCAGTAGTCGGGAAGGGGGCACCGGGGAGCTGTTTTTT. It encodes CASSREGGTGELFF.

This chain links TRBV5-1 with TRBJ2-7; TRBD1 agrees at 9 bases. Trimming took 4 bases from V and 0 from J; bases not matched to a gene: 8. The CDR3 covers 16 residues. Germline lookup yields CDR1 SGHRS and CDR2 YFSETQ. As DNA, the CDR3 is TGCGCCAGCAGCCCACCCCCGGGACAGGGCTCCTACGAGCAGTACTTC. Amino acid sequence: CASSPPPGQGSYEQYF.

In its sample, this clone was seen once. CDR3 protein: CASSEPGEVRGEKLFF. The CDR3 nucleotides are TGTGCCAGCAGTGAACCGGGAGAGGTCAGGGGGGAAAAACTGTTTTTT. V gene TRBV6-1 combines with J gene TRBJ1-4, with 7 positions matching TRBD1. Germline-derived CDR1 and CDR2 are MNHNS and SASEGT. V lost 2 bases and J lost 8; bases outside the gene matches: 11. This CDR3 has 16 residues.

This clone was seen only once. The CDR3 reads CASSDRDSFYEQYF. The CDR3 DNA sequence: TGTGCCAGTAGTGACCGGGACAGTTTTTACGAGCAGTACTTC. The chain employs TRBV19 and TRBJ2-7; 7 nucleotides match TRBD1. Germline V gene lookup returns CDR1 LNHDA and CDR2 SQIVND (reference sequence). The J segment lost 4 bases and the V segment lost 5 bases, leaving 8 bases of the junction unmatched. The CDR3 is 14 residues long.

The chain has TRBV25-1 and TRBJ2-5; TRBD1 might be the D (6 bases). Trimming cost V 1 base and J 6 bases, with 12 bases left between them. CDR1 is MGHDK and CDR2 is SYGVNS in the germline V gene. This CDR3 region has 14 residues. CDR3 sequence reads: CASSESGGTQTQYF. As DNA, the CDR3 is TGTGCCAGCAGTGAATCTGGGGGCACTCAGACCCAGTACTTC.

This sequence joins TRBV10-2 and TRBJ1-5; D perhaps matches TRBD1 (5 bases). Germline V CDR1 and CDR2: WSHSY, SAAADI. The CDR3 is made up of 13 amino acids. Trimming stripped 6 bases from V and 7 bases from J, with 13 bases between. CDR3 region: CASSEDRKQPQHF. The CDR3 DNA is TGCGCCAGCAGCGAAGACAGAAAGCAGCCCCAGCATTTT.

The DNA of the CDR3 is TGTGCCAGCAGCCCCCGGGACACCTACGAGCAGTACTTC. The encoded protein is CASSPRDTYEQYF. The rearrangement joins TRBV7-9 to TRBJ2-7; perhaps TRBD1 as D (6 bases). V was pared by 5 bases and J by 2 bases, with 10 bases between. This CDR3 comprises 13 residues. Per germline, CDR1 SEHNR and CDR2 FQNEAQ (reference sequence).

The rearrangement joins TRBV5-6 to TRBJ1-1; 10 bases line up with TRBD1. Germline CDR1 reads SGHDT; CDR2 reads YYEEEE. The CDR3 has 14 amino acids. The V gene end was trimmed by 3 bases and the J gene end by 6 bases; junction bases not matched to a gene: 5. The CDR3 DNA follows: TGTGCCAGCAGCTCGACAGGGGGCTTCGCTGAAGCTTTCTTT. Its translation is CASSSTGGFAEAFF.

The genes are TRBV29-1 and TRBJ2-2; weak D call: TRBD1 (6 bases). Between the trimmed V and J ends, which lost 3 bases and 5 bases, there was a span of 7 bases. The germline CDR1 and CDR2 sequences are SQVTM and ANQGSEA. The CDR3 has 12 amino acids. CDR3 nucleotide sequence: TGCAGCGTTGACAGGGGAACCGGGGAGCTGTTTTTT. Encoded protein: CSVDRGTGELFF.

V usage is TRBV2 and J usage is TRBJ2-7, with 10 bases matching TRBD1. The V gene end was trimmed by 5 bases and the J gene end by 7 bases; junction bases not matched to a gene: 14. The CDR3 has 16 residues. Germline assignment: CDR1 SNHLY and CDR2 FYNNEI. Written as DNA, the CDR3 is TGTGCCAGCAGTCCGACAGGGGGCTTATATTCGGGGGAGCAGTACTTC. Amino acids: CASSPTGGLYSGEQYF.

The J gene is TRBJ2-7, the V gene TRBV6-5, with D possibly being TRBD1 (6 bases). Trimming took off 4 bases at V and 1 base at J, with 14 bases between the two ends. Germline CDR1 MNHEY, CDR2 SVGAGI. This CDR3 is 15 amino acids long. The chain's CDR3 is CASSSPGQSSYEQYF. The CDR3 region has the DNA TGTGCCAGCAGTTCCCCGGGACAATCATCCTACGAGCAGTACTTC.

This chain connects TRBV29-1 to TRBJ2-2; maybe TRBD1 (5 bases). The germline CDR1 and CDR2 sequences are SQVTM and ANQGSEA. This CDR3 contains 13 residues. Trimming took 7 bases from V and 2 from J, leaving 11 bases between them. This chain's CDR3 is CSGGHDNTGELFF. DNA for the CDR3: TGCAGCGGAGGACATGATAACACCGGGGAGCTGTTTTTT.

The chain combines TRBV11-2 with TRBJ1-1; unclear D gene. In germline, CDR1 is SGHAT, CDR2 FQNNGV. Trimming shortened V by 0 bases and J by 0 bases, and 8 bases separated the two germline ends. The CDR3 totals 15 residues. The CDR3 DNA reads TGTGCCAGCAGCTTAGAGAGAGGGATGAACACTGAAGCTTTCTTT. Encoded protein: CASSLERGMNTEAFF.

The rearrangement uses TRBV10-3 and TRBJ1-2; tentatively, D is TRBD1 (5 bases). The CDR3 covers 15 residues. The V and J ends lost 3 bases and 3 bases respectively, with 14 bases between them. Looked up from germline, CDR1 is ENHRY and CDR2 is SYGVKD. The CDR3 nucleotides are TGTGCCATCAGTGAACTTGACAGATCCTACTATGGCTACACCTTC. Translation gives CAISELDRSYYGYTF.

For this clone: One junction end does not reproduce the germline sequence, and a read error may be involved. This chain joins TRBV7-9 and TRBJ2-3; D tentatively fits TRBD1 or TRBD2 (6 bases each). Germline loops: CDR1 SEHNR, CDR2 FQNEAQ (reference sequence). The CDR3 spans 14 residues. CDR3 protein: CAGRRDITTDTQYF. Here the CDR3 DNA reads TGTGCCGGCAGGAGGGACATTACCACAGATACGCAGTATTTT.

The chain combines TRBV6-6 with TRBJ2-7; maybe TRBD2 (6 bases). The CDR3 is 12 amino acids. Germline CDR1 is MNHNY and CDR2 is SVGAGI (reference sequence). Deletions cut 6 bases from V and 6 bases from J, with 12 bases between. In nucleotides, the CDR3 is TGTGCCAGCAGCCCCTGGGGGGTCGAGCAGTACTTC. Its translation: CASSPWGVEQYF.

The rearrangement uses TRBV6-1 and TRBJ1-1, with TRBD1 matching 9 bases. The CDR3 spans 19 residues. The V gene's germline CDR1 is MNHNS and CDR2 SASEGT. V was pared by 4 bases and J by 1 base, with 16 bases of the junction left unmatched. The CDR3 nucleotides are TGTGCCAGCAGTGTTTCGCGCATGAACCCGGGACAGGGGAACACTGAAGCTTTCTTT. Amino acid sequence: CASSVSRMNPGQGNTEAFF.

V and J are TRBV7-9 and TRBJ2-1; D unresolved. The V gene's germline CDR1 is SEHNR and CDR2 FQNEAQ (reference sequence). This CDR3 has 15 residues. Deletions cut 2 bases from V and 5 bases from J, with 13 bases between. CDR3 nucleotide sequence: TGTGCCAGCAGCTTAACCGAAACTAATAACAATGAGCAGTTCTTC. Amino acid sequence: CASSLTETNNNEQFF.

This rearrangement joins TRBV5-4 to TRBJ1-1; 8 nucleotides align to TRBD1. After removal of 4 bases from V and 0 bases from J, the junction contained 5 bases not matched to a gene. The CDR3 has 15 residues. Looked up from germline, CDR1 is SGHNT and CDR2 is YYREEE (reference sequence). CDR3 region: CASSTGTGLNTEAFF. The CDR3 DNA follows: TGTGCCAGCAGCACGGGGACAGGCCTGAACACTGAAGCTTTCTTT.

V and J are TRBV28 and TRBJ1-1; D gene unclear. The V end lost 6 bases, the J end lost 2 bases, and 10 bases lay between the germline ends. CDR1 and CDR2 from the germline V gene are MDHEN and SYDVKM. The CDR3 has 13 amino acids. CDR3 in DNA: TGTGCCAGCAGGGCCGGGAAAAACACTGAAGCTTTCTTT. Its protein product is CASRAGKNTEAFF.

The chain uses TRBV6-4 and TRBJ1-1; D possibly corresponds to TRBD1 (6 bases). Germline values: CDR1 MRHNA, CDR2 SNTAGT. V was clipped by 4 bases and J by 1 base, with 13 bases between them. The CDR3 spans 15 residues. CDR3 DNA: TGTGCCAGCAGTGGAACTCCGGGACAGAACACTGAAGCTTTCTTT. It yields the protein CASSGTPGQNTEAFF.

The chain links TRBV27 to TRBJ1-2, with 9 nucleotides matching TRBD1. The CDR3 is 15 amino acids. Germline CDR1 reads MNHEY; CDR2 reads SMNVEV (reference sequence). The junction had 10 bases not matched to a gene; V was cut back by 4 bases and J by 7 bases. The CDR3 loop reads CASSYNLRDRAGYTF. The CDR3 nucleotides are TGTGCCAGCAGTTATAATTTGCGGGACAGGGCTGGCTACACCTTC.

The chain joins TRBV11-2 to TRBJ2-2, with D uncertain. V shed 1 base and J shed 7 bases, with 7 bases lying between them. This CDR3 is built from 13 residues. CDR1 and CDR2 from the germline V gene are SGHAT and FQNNGV. The CDR3 spells CASSLVEIGELFF. CDR3 nucleotide sequence: TGTGCCAGCAGCTTAGTGGAGATCGGGGAGCTGTTTTTT.

This chain connects TRBV19 to TRBJ2-3; 9 bases fit TRBD1. Losses at the gene ends were 7 bases for V and 1 base for J; bases not matched to a gene: 6. The CDR3 is 15 amino acids. CDR1 and CDR2 (germline): LNHDA, SQIVND (reference sequence). The CDR3 spells CASTKQGARTDTQYF. The CDR3 DNA reads TGTGCCAGTACCAAACAGGGGGCCCGCACAGATACGCAGTATTTT.

The rearrangement uses TRBV2 and TRBJ2-5; unclear D gene. The V gene's germline CDR1 is SNHLY and CDR2 FYNNEI. V lost 1 base to trimming and J lost 1 base, with 10 bases between them. The CDR3 totals 15 residues. The CDR3 bases are TGTGCCAGCAGTGAAGGGTCTATCCGCCAAGAGACCCAGTACTTC. Its protein product is CASSEGSIRQETQYF.

The chain joins TRBV6-5 to TRBJ2-3; 9 bases map to TRBD1. This CDR3 has 15 residues. Germline V lookup: CDR1 MNHEY, CDR2 SVGAGI. Trimming at V came to 7 bases and at J to 0 bases, leaving 5 bases not matched to a gene. The CDR3 bases are TGTGCCAGCAACCACAGGGGGCTCAGCACAGATACGCAGTATTTT. Translating it yields CASNHRGLSTDTQYF.